The 19 T cell receptor beta chains below come from one sample, sequenced in a study of identical twins. TCRdb passed the 5' RACE reads through MiXCR, listing each CDR3 protein once. The sample carries around 1.7 million distinct CDR3 sequences, around 33% recorded once. The sequenced sample was cord blood. The receptors were gathered from a newborn girl in good health.

This clonotype appeared a few times. The J gene is TRBJ2-3, the V gene TRBV24-1; 8 positions agree with TRBD2. CDR1 and CDR2 from the germline V gene are KGHDR and SFDVKD. The CDR3 consists of 14 residues. J lost 4 bases, V lost 4 bases, and 3 bases had no gene match. CDR3 DNA sequence: TGTGCCACCAGTGAAACGGGGGGGCCAGATACGCAGTATTTT. Translation: CATSETGGPDTQYF.

The gene calls are TRBV20-1 and TRBJ2-1, with 14 bases that match TRBD2. The J segment lost 4 bases and the V segment lost 7 bases, leaving 9 bases of the junction unmatched. Germline assignment: CDR1 DFQATT and CDR2 SNEGSKA (reference sequence). The CDR3 totals 16 residues. The CDR3, as DNA: TGCAGTGGACCGGGACTAGCGGGAGATCGGTACAATGAGCAGTTCTTC. It translates to CSGPGLAGDRYNEQFF.

The chain is built from TRBV11-1 and TRBJ2-1; D is possibly TRBD1 (5 bases). This CDR3 has 13 residues. V lost 3 bases, J lost 5 bases, and 8 bases lay in between. CDR1 and CDR2 (germline): SGHAT, FQDESV (reference sequence). DNA of the CDR3: TGTGCCAGCAGCTTCACGACAGACAATGAGCAGTTCTTC. Protein product: CASSFTTDNEQFF.

As for this clonotype: Possible read error: a much larger clone is one base away. J is TRBJ2-7 and V is TRBV29-1, with 12 bases lining up with TRBD2. This CDR3 has 15 residues. J lost 7 bases, V lost 4 bases, and 11 bases had no gene match. CDR1 is SQVTM and CDR2 is ANQGSEA in the germline V gene. Here the CDR3 reads CSVAPTSGSYNEQYF. CDR3 DNA sequence: TGCAGCGTTGCCCCGACTAGCGGGAGCTACAATGAGCAGTACTTC.

This rearrangement joins TRBV4-2 to TRBJ2-5; D may be TRBD2 (6 bases). Trimming stripped 0 bases from V and 11 bases from J, with 19 bases between. CDR1 and CDR2 from the germline V gene are LGHNA and YNFKEQ. This CDR3 is 15 amino acids long. The CDR3 region has the DNA TGTGCCAGCAGCCAAGATGTCGGGACTCACAATGAGCAGTACTTC. It translates to CASSQDVGTHNEQYF.

This clonotype was seen many times. The chain couples TRBV12-3 or TRBV12-4 to TRBJ1-4, with TRBD1 matching 9 bases. V gave up 4 bases and J gave up 5 bases; unmatched junction bases: 5. This CDR3 spans 15 amino acids. The CDR3 protein is CASSSDRGGNEKLFF. The CDR3 coding sequence is TGTGCCAGCAGTTCCGACAGGGGGGGGAATGAAAAACTGTTTTTT.

The chain couples TRBV20-1 to TRBJ2-1, with TRBD2 as a possible D gene (6 bases). This CDR3 has 14 amino acids. V was trimmed by 4 bases and J by 7 bases, leaving 17 bases between them. Germline values: CDR1 DFQATT, CDR2 SNEGSKA (reference sequence). This CDR3 reads CSANRGGIGNEQFF. As DNA, the CDR3 is TGCAGTGCTAACCGGGGCGGGATTGGGAATGAGCAGTTCTTC.

This clonotype was picked up a small number of times. This chain connects TRBV20-1 to TRBJ2-5, with D tentatively TRBD1 (6 bases). This CDR3 comprises 11 residues. V lost 7 bases, J lost 6 bases, and 12 bases lay in between. Germline V gives CDR1 DFQATT, CDR2 SNEGSKA (reference sequence). CDR3 sequence: CSEGRGKTQYF. CDR3 nucleotides: TGCAGTGAGGGAAGGGGGAAGACCCAGTACTTC.

A word on this clonotype: A read error may explain this, as a much larger clone is one base away. The rearrangement joins TRBV12-3 or TRBV12-4 to TRBJ1-2, with no clear D. The CDR3 extends over 13 amino acids. The V and J ends lost 3 bases and 6 bases respectively, with 11 bases between them. CDR3 amino acids: CASSFRARDGYTF. The DNA of the CDR3 is TGTGCCAGCAGTTTTAGGGCAAGGGATGGCTACACCTTC.

The V and J genes are TRBV7-9 and TRBJ2-7, with 8 bases aligning to TRBD2. CDR3 length: 17 residues. From germline, CDR1 is SEHNR and CDR2 FQNEAQ (reference sequence). V was clipped by 5 bases and J by 2 bases; unmatched bases: 14. CDR3 DNA sequence: TGTGCCAGCAGCCCTAAACCTCTAGCGGGCCTCCCCTACGAGCAGTACTTC. Translated, it gives CASSPKPLAGLPYEQYF.

The chain combines TRBV2 with TRBJ1-5; the D is unclear. The CDR3 contains 12 residues. Trimming removed 2 bases from V and 9 bases from J, with 8 bases in between. Germline values: CDR1 SNHLY, CDR2 FYNNEI. In DNA, the CDR3 is TGTGCCAGCAGTGAAACGGCAACGCCCCAGCATTTT. Translated, it gives CASSETATPQHF.

This rearrangement joins TRBV20-1 to TRBJ1-3; 7 nucleotides match TRBD1. V gave up 3 bases and J gave up 3 bases; unmatched junction bases: 5. The CDR3 covers 14 residues. CDR1 and CDR2 (germline): DFQATT, SNEGSKA (reference sequence). The chain's CDR3 is CSARTGSSGNTIYF. Written as DNA, the CDR3 is TGCAGTGCTAGGACAGGGTCAAGTGGAAACACCATATATTTT.

In this sample, this clonotype turned up once. The chain has TRBV28 and TRBJ2-5; TRBD2 matches at 8 bases. The CDR3 has 16 amino acids. Germline trimming cut 3 bases from V and 11 bases from J; bases unmatched to any gene: 17. CDR1 is MDHEN and CDR2 is SYDVKM in the germline V gene. DNA of the CDR3: TGTGCCAGCAGTTTTATAGCCTCCGGGGGGGGCAATGAGCAGTACTTC. As protein: CASSFIASGGGNEQYF.

The chain recombines TRBV20-1 with TRBJ1-5, with D tentatively TRBD1 (5 bases). V was cut by 2 bases and J by 6 bases, with 8 bases left in between. The CDR3 totals 12 residues. The germline CDR1 and CDR2 sequences are DFQATT and SNEGSKA (reference sequence). DNA for the CDR3: TGCAGTGCTAGACTTGGGGGTCAGCCCCAGCATTTT. It specifies CSARLGGQPQHF.

J is TRBJ1-1 and V is TRBV15, with D perhaps TRBD1 (6 bases). Germline V gene lookup returns CDR1 LNHNV and CDR2 YYDKDF (reference sequence). The CDR3 is 14 residues long. V was clipped by 0 bases and J by 7 bases, with 12 bases between them. The CDR3: CATSRDVRGLEAFF. The CDR3 DNA sequence: TGTGCCACCAGCAGAGATGTTCGGGGGCTTGAAGCTTTCTTT.

The chain has TRBV5-1 and TRBJ2-1; 8 bases match TRBD1. The better agreement between TRBJ2-7 and the DNA end casts doubt on the J call. The CDR3 extends over 16 amino acids. The germline CDR1 and CDR2 sequences are SGHRS and YFSETQ. The CDR3 nucleotides read TGCGCCAGCAGCTTGGTTTCGGGGCAGGGGGCGAATGAGCAGTACTTC. Amino acids: CASSLVSGQGANEQYF.

V gene TRBV12-3 or TRBV12-4 combines with J gene TRBJ1-2, with no clear D. V gave up 6 bases and J gave up 4 bases, with 9 bases separating them. This CDR3 is 12 amino acids long. CDR3 residues: CASSASLYGYTF. In DNA, the CDR3 is TGTGCCAGCAGCGCCTCGCTCTATGGCTACACCTTC.

CDR3 sequence: CASSSRTGVATDTQYF. The CDR3 bases are TGCGCCAGCAGCTCAAGGACAGGGGTGGCCACAGATACGCAGTATTTT. The chain carries TRBV5-1 and TRBJ2-3; 9 bases align to TRBD1. This CDR3 region has 16 residues. V lost 3 bases, J lost 2 bases, and 7 bases stayed unmatched. The V gene's germline CDR1 is SGHRS and CDR2 YFSETQ.

The chain uses TRBV3-1 and TRBJ1-3; D uncertain. V lost 3 bases, J lost 4 bases, and 10 bases lay in between. The germline V gene encodes CDR1 LGHDT and CDR2 YNNKEL (reference sequence). The CDR3 runs 14 residues. The CDR3 spells CASSHAHQGNTIYF. The CDR3 DNA follows: TGTGCCAGCAGCCATGCCCACCAGGGAAACACCATATATTTT.